The present entry profiles one TCR beta chain with its context. Its target is unknown. The sample belongs to a study of cytotoxic CD8 clonotypes in ibrutinib-treated CLL. Study-wide results and limits: Public clonotypes proved infrequent, and on treatment they shrank or remained steady.

Method: immunoSEQ multiplex PCR; TCRdb's copy keeps in-frame clones and lacks some. The sample holds roughly 13,000 clones, less than 55% seen once. Germline V gene lookup returns CDR1 SGHRS and CDR2 YFSETQ. The V end lost 1 base, the J end lost 3 bases, and 5 bases lay between the germline ends. The CDR3 spans 12 residues. The sequencing here drew on PBMCs, taken at a 24-month disease-progression time point, from a patient treated with ibrutinib. The chain combines TRBV5-1 with TRBJ2-7; D uncertain. This clonotype was obtained from a human donor with chronic lymphocytic leukemia. The CDR3 sequence is CASSLTRYEQYF. In DNA form, the CDR3 reads TGCGCCAGCAGCTTGACCCGCTACGAGCAGTACTTC.